This T cell receptor (beta chain) was identified in a study of T cell responses to AZD1222 COVID-19 vaccine. The CDR3 consists of 13 residues. The V and J ends lost 11 bases and 1 base, in that order; junction bases with no gene match: 6. Germline lookup yields CDR1 LNHDA and CDR2 SQIVND (reference sequence). Using immunoSEQ multiplex PCR, the repertoire was profiled, and TCRdb retains in-frame clones only, with some absent. This table holds some 100,000 clones, about 93% found once. This chain connects TRBV19 to TRBJ1-1; 8 positions agree with TRBD1. This specimen was peripheral blood, taken on day 0 of AZD1222 vaccination. The sequence came from an adult in good health. The CDR3 nucleotides are TGTGCCGCCAGGGGGCTAACGAACACTGAAGCTTTCTTT. Its translation is CAARGLTNTEAFF.